Below are 28 T cell receptor beta chains sequenced from a single sample in a study of beta chain features in type 1 diabetes. The sequenced template was cDNA made from the entire isolated RNA. Produced via immunoSEQ multiplex PCR; TCRdb's table is partial and in-frame only. This table has 140,000 to 150,000 clones, roughly 48% appearing once. Sequencing was done on a sample of Tregs from blood. The receptors shown here come from a man in his late teens or twenties in good health.

The chain recombines TRBV5-1 with TRBJ2-1; 11 positions agree with TRBD1. The CDR3 sequence is 19 residues long. Per germline, CDR1 SGHRS and CDR2 YFSETQ. J was trimmed by 0 bases and V by 0 bases; bases with no gene match: 8. The CDR3 DNA reads as TGCGCCAGCAGCTTGGACCCGGGACAGGGGGTCCTCTCCTACAATGAGCAGTTCTTC. Amino acid sequence: CASSLDPGQGVLSYNEQFF.

The V and J genes are TRBV7-9 and TRBJ2-4, with a possible D match to TRBD1 (6 bases). Trimming took off 5 bases at V and 12 bases at J, with 17 bases between the two ends. This CDR3 has 13 residues. CDR1 is SEHNR, CDR2 FQNEAQ, per germline (reference sequence). Written as DNA, the CDR3 is TGTGCCAGCAGCCAAAACTCAGGGGTTGGTCAGTACTTC. Protein sequence: CASSQNSGVGQYF. The full variable domain, in which reference TRBV7-9 and TRBJ2-4 provide the parts outside the CDR3, is DTGVSQNPRHKITKRGQNVTFRCDPISEHNRLYWYRQTLGQGPEFLTYFQNEAQLEKSRLLSDRFSAERPKGSFSTLEIQRTEQGDSAMYLCASSQNSGVGQYFGAGTRLSVL.

V and J are TRBV6-1 and TRBJ1-4, with 8 bases that match TRBD1. The CDR3 spans 15 residues. Looked up from germline, CDR1 is MNHNS and CDR2 is SASEGT. The V segment lost 5 bases and the J segment 5 bases; nucleotides outside the gene matches: 7. This CDR3 reads CASSWQGASNEKLFF. CDR3 coding DNA: TGTGCCAGCAGTTGGCAGGGGGCAAGCAATGAAAAACTGTTTTTT.

V usage is TRBV5-4 and J usage is TRBJ2-5; the match to TRBD1 covers 11 bases. The tail of the sequence fits TRBJ2-7 better, so the J call may be wrong. CDR3 length: 14 amino acids. Germline lookup yields CDR1 SGHNT and CDR2 YYREEE (reference sequence). The CDR3 region is CASSRGQGAYEQYF. The CDR3 bases are TGTGCCAGCAGCAGGGGACAGGGGGCCTACGAGCAGTACTTC.

The chain uses TRBV28 and TRBJ2-1; D is perhaps TRBD2 (6 bases). V was trimmed by 7 bases and J by 9 bases, leaving 10 bases between them. CDR1 and CDR2 from the germline V gene are MDHEN and SYDVKM. CDR3 length: 11 amino acids. Written as DNA, the CDR3 is TGTGCCAGCACCCTCGGGGGTGAGCAGTTCTTC. Translated: CASTLGGEQFF.

The genes are TRBV7-6 and TRBJ2-7; 8 bases are a match to TRBD1. Looked up from germline, CDR1 is SGHVS and CDR2 is FNYEAQ. Trimming removed 5 bases from V and 2 bases from J; junction bases left unmatched: 11. The CDR3 sequence is 16 residues long. The CDR3, as DNA: TGTGCCAGCAGCGACCTAGTCACAGGGGGGACCTACGAGCAGTACTTC. Translation: CASSDLVTGGTYEQYF. The full variable domain, with the rest looked up from reference TRBV7-6 and TRBJ2-7, is GAGVSQSPRYKVTKRGQDVALRCDPISGHVSLYWYRQALGQGPEFLTYFNYEAQQDKSGLPNDRFSAERPEGSISTLTIQRTEQRDSAMYRCASSDLVTGGTYEQYFGPGTRLTVT.

The chain couples TRBV6-5 to TRBJ1-2; TRBD1 agrees at 7 bases. V lost 7 bases, J lost 8 bases, and 13 bases stayed unmatched. Germline V gives CDR1 MNHEY, CDR2 SVGAGI. This CDR3 spans 14 amino acids. The CDR3 sequence: CASTTGVLRKGYTF. CDR3 bases: TGTGCCAGCACCACAGGGGTCCTAAGAAAAGGCTACACCTTC.

This clone turned up a few times. This chain links TRBV4-1 with TRBJ1-2; 7 bases align to TRBD1. V lost 4 bases and J lost 8; bases outside the gene matches: 19. CDR1 is MGHRA, CDR2 YSYEKL, per germline. The CDR3 loop spans 17 amino acids. DNA of the CDR3: TGCGCCAGCAGCCCCCGGCCGGGGTCCGACAGGGTGGAGGGCTACACCTTC. This gives the protein CASSPRPGSDRVEGYTF.

This clone was observed a single time. This chain connects TRBV19 to TRBJ1-5, with TRBD1 matching over 7 bases. The germline CDR1 and CDR2 sequences are LNHDA and SQIVND (reference sequence). V shed 5 bases, J shed 0 bases, and the junction held 25 bases outside the gene matches. The CDR3 consists of 22 residues. CDR3: CASSGSRGRTRGYPNSNQPQHF. CDR3 nucleotide sequence: TGTGCCAGTAGTGGGTCGAGGGGGCGAACGCGCGGATACCCCAATAGCAATCAGCCCCAGCATTTT.

The gene calls are TRBV6-6 and TRBJ2-7; 9 nucleotides align to TRBD2. Trimming at V came to 6 bases and at J to 4 bases, leaving 7 bases not matched to a gene. Germline loops: CDR1 MNHNY, CDR2 SVGAGI (reference sequence). The CDR3 is 14 amino acids. The CDR3 DNA reads as TGTGCCAGCAGCCGAGCGGGGGGTGGGTACGAGCAGTACTTC. Translation: CASSRAGGGYEQYF.

J is TRBJ2-1 and V is TRBV7-3; 11 nucleotides line up with TRBD2. V lost 5 bases and J lost 6; bases outside the gene matches: 6. This CDR3 is 15 amino acids long. The germline V gene encodes CDR1 SGHTA and CDR2 FQGTGA. Written as DNA, the CDR3 is TGTGCCAGCAGCCAGGGACTAGCGGAGAGCAATGAGCAGTTCTTC. This translates into CASSQGLAESNEQFF.

The CDR3 loop reads CASSRGQGIGYGYTF. CDR3 nucleotide sequence: TGTGCCAGCAGCCGGGGACAGGGGATAGGCTATGGCTACACCTTC. J is TRBJ1-2 and V is TRBV7-9; 10 bases map to TRBD1. The germline CDR1 and CDR2 sequences are SEHNR and FQNEAQ (reference sequence). After removal of 5 bases from V and 4 bases from J, the junction contained 7 bases not matched to a gene. The CDR3 runs 15 residues.

This chain connects TRBV5-1 to TRBJ2-7; 13 bases line up with TRBD2. In germline, CDR1 is SGHRS, CDR2 YFSETQ. The CDR3 has 15 amino acids. After removal of 4 bases from V and 5 bases from J, the junction contained 6 bases not matched to a gene. CDR3 nucleotide sequence: TGCGCCAGCAGCCTAAGGACTAGCGGGGGCGACGAGCAGTACTTC. Protein: CASSLRTSGGDEQYF.

The sample holds a few counts of this clone. The chain couples TRBV5-1 to TRBJ2-2, with no clear D. The germline V and J ends were trimmed by 0 bases and 1 base, with 7 bases remaining between them. The CDR3 totals 15 residues. CDR1 SGHRS and CDR2 YFSETQ come from the germline V gene. The CDR3 DNA sequence: TGCGCCAGCAGCTTGGTAGTTCTGAACACCGGGGAGCTGTTTTTT. Translation gives CASSLVVLNTGELFF.

The sample holds a few counts of this clone. The chain recombines TRBV7-2 with TRBJ1-1, with 7 bases identical to TRBD1. Trimming removed 1 base from V and 9 bases from J; junction bases left unmatched: 5. CDR3 length: 13 amino acids. The germline gives CDR1 SGHTA, CDR2 FQGNSA. The CDR3 loop is CASSLVGQDKAFF. For the CDR3, the DNA is TGTGCCAGCAGCTTAGTCGGACAGGACAAAGCTTTCTTT.

Only a few counts were recorded for this clone. This sequence joins TRBV28 and TRBJ1-1, with D maybe TRBD1 (5 bases). V was shortened by 2 bases and J by 9 bases, with 13 bases between the two germline ends. Looked up from germline, CDR1 is MDHEN and CDR2 is SYDVKM. The CDR3 spans 13 residues. The CDR3 sequence is CASSLIGAGKAFF. Here the CDR3 DNA reads TGTGCCAGCAGTTTAATAGGGGCAGGGAAAGCTTTCTTT.

The chain couples TRBV7-2 to TRBJ1-6; D is ambiguous. This CDR3 is 16 amino acids long. The V gene lost 1 base and the J gene lost 9 bases, with 16 bases spanning the gap. Germline CDR1 reads SGHTA; CDR2 reads FQGNSA. CDR3: CASSLVALRYGSPLHF. In DNA, the CDR3 is TGTGCCAGCAGCTTAGTTGCTCTAAGATATGGTTCACCCCTCCACTTT.

J is TRBJ1-1 and V is TRBV6-1; 10 bases agree with TRBD1. CDR1 is MNHNS and CDR2 is SASEGT in the germline V gene. The CDR3 is 14 residues long. V dropped 7 bases and J dropped 4; count of bases not matched to a gene: 6. CDR3: CASIWDRGSTEAFF. CDR3 bases: TGTGCCAGCATTTGGGACAGGGGTTCCACTGAAGCTTTCTTT.

The chain is built from TRBV30 and TRBJ1-4; D is ambiguous. Germline loops: CDR1 GTSNPN, CDR2 SVGIG (reference sequence). V dropped 2 bases and J dropped 8 bases, with 9 bases sitting between them. CDR3 length: 12 amino acids. As DNA, the CDR3 is TGTGCCTGGAGTTCGGGGTGGGAAAAACTGTTTTTT. Protein sequence: CAWSSGWEKLFF.

The genes are TRBV11-2 and TRBJ2-3; possibly TRBD2 for D (6 bases). Trimming took off 5 bases at V and 4 bases at J, with 16 bases between the two ends. Germline CDR1 reads SGHAT; CDR2 reads FQNNGV. The CDR3 has 15 residues. Here the CDR3 DNA reads TGTGCCAGCAGCCAACGGGGAGGAGGGGCAGATACGCAGTATTTT. This gives the protein CASSQRGGGADTQYF.

This rearrangement joins TRBV18 to TRBJ2-7; 7 bases match TRBD2. V dropped 1 base and J dropped 9; count of bases not matched to a gene: 3. The V gene's germline CDR1 is KGHSH and CDR2 LQKENI. This CDR3 contains 12 residues. The CDR3 DNA follows: TGTGCCAGCTCACCACGATCGGGGGGGCAGTACTTC. Amino acid sequence: CASSPRSGGQYF. Looking up the rest from reference TRBV18 and TRBJ2-7 gives the full variable domain: NAGVMQNPRHLVRRRGQEARLRCSPMKGHSHVYWYRQLPEEGLKFMVYLQKENIIDESGMPKERFSAEFPKEGPSILRIQQVVRGDSAAYFCASSPRSGGQYFGPGTRLTVT.

The chain recombines TRBV7-3 with TRBJ2-3; D remains unclear. V was pared by 8 bases and J by 2 bases, with 11 bases between. CDR1 is SGHTA, CDR2 FQGTGA, per germline. The CDR3 covers 13 residues. DNA for the CDR3: TGTGCCAGCTCATGGGCGCTCACAGATACGCAGTATTTT. Its translation: CASSWALTDTQYF.

This clone was detected only a few times. The genes are TRBV4-3 and TRBJ2-1; D is uncertain. Germline V gene lookup returns CDR1 LGHNA and CDR2 YSLEER. This CDR3 spans 16 amino acids. Trimming shortened V by 0 bases and J by 3 bases, and 12 bases separated the two germline ends. The CDR3 region is CASSQDTRGLYNEQFF. Here the CDR3 DNA reads TGCGCCAGCAGCCAAGATACTCGCGGCCTCTACAATGAGCAGTTCTTC.

J is TRBJ1-1 and V is TRBV2, with 7 bases identical to TRBD1. Germline assignment: CDR1 SNHLY and CDR2 FYNNEI. The CDR3 consists of 13 residues. V gave up 8 bases and J gave up 7 bases; unmatched junction bases: 10. In nucleotides, the CDR3 is TGTGCCAGCCTATTCGGCAGGGGGAATGAAGCTTTCTTT. Translating gives CASLFGRGNEAFF.

The chain links TRBV11-2 to TRBJ2-7; TRBD1 agrees at 8 bases. Germline V lookup: CDR1 SGHAT, CDR2 FQNNGV. V shed 5 bases and J 9 bases; nucleotides not matched to a gene: 3. This CDR3 has 11 residues. In nucleotides, the CDR3 is TGTGCCAGCAGCCCAGGGGGCGGGCAGTACTTC. Protein sequence: CASSPGGGQYF. Together with reference TRBV11-2 and TRBJ2-7, the CDR3 gives the full variable domain: EAGVAQSPRYKIIEKRQSVAFWCNPISGHATLYWYQQILGQGPKLLIQFQNNGVVDDSQLPKDRFSAERLKGVDSTLKIQPAKLEDSAVYLCASSPGGGQYFGPGTRLTVT.

V is TRBV5-1 and J is TRBJ2-6; a possible D gene is TRBD2 (6 bases). This CDR3 comprises 18 residues. The germline V and J ends were trimmed by 4 bases and 0 bases, with 17 bases remaining between them. Per the germline V gene, CDR1 is SGHRS and CDR2 is YFSETQ. The CDR3 loop reads CASSLPGVRVSGANVLTF. The DNA for the CDR3 is TGCGCCAGCAGCCTACCGGGGGTTCGCGTCTCTGGGGCCAACGTCCTGACTTTC.

J is TRBJ1-1 and V is TRBV7-8, with a tentative D call TRBD1 (6 bases). Trimming left V 8 bases short and J 2 bases short, with 9 bases between. The CDR3 spans 12 residues. The germline V gene encodes CDR1 SGHVS and CDR2 FQNEAQ. Here the CDR3 DNA reads TGTGCCAGCGCAGGGGCTAACACTGAAGCTTTCTTT. Its protein product is CASAGANTEAFF.

This clone was found a few times. The chain recombines TRBV5-1 with TRBJ1-2; D perhaps matches TRBD1 (5 bases). CDR3 length equals 16 residues. Trimming removed 3 bases from V and 5 bases from J, with 20 bases in between. From germline, CDR1 is SGHRS and CDR2 YFSETQ. CDR3 loop: CASSSRGQQEGYGYTF. The CDR3 DNA sequence: TGCGCCAGCAGCTCCCGAGGACAACAGGAGGGGTATGGCTACACCTTC.